This T cell receptor (beta chain) was retrieved from a study of blood T cell repertoires in COVID-19. Study summary: From T cells, B-cell-depleted T cells, or PBMCs came the material, which was cDNA or gDNA.

Germline V CDR1 and CDR2: SQVTM, ANQGSEA. Deletions cut 8 bases from V and 5 bases from J, with 18 bases between. This CDR3 is 13 amino acids long. Study processing details: The assay estimated nucleated cells by amplifying reference gene primers. Some clones are missing from TCRdb's copy, which holds only in-frame ones; the method was immunoSEQ multiplex PCR. V and J calls and clone size follow that table, whereas D and trimming were derived from the DNA. Among 56,000 or so clones listed, 85% to 90% were seen once. Source material: peripheral blood. The sequence was obtained from a man aged 50-60 years with acute or convalescent COVID-19. The chain carries TRBV29-1 and TRBJ2-5; tentative D call: TRBD2 (6 bases). CDR3 bases: TGCAGCTCAGCTGCGGGGTTGCGGGAGACCCAGTACTTC. Its protein product is CSSAAGLRETQYF.